One and the same sample provided the 28 T cell receptor beta chains below, sequenced in a study of cytotoxic CD8 clonotypes in ibrutinib-treated CLL. Some clones are missing from TCRdb's copy, which holds only in-frame ones; the method was immunoSEQ multiplex PCR. Of approximately 23,000 clones in the sample, approximately 72% were seen once. Sequencing was performed on PBMCs, taken before ibrutinib treatment. The receptors derive from a human donor with chronic lymphocytic leukemia.

The V call is TRBV7-9, the J call TRBJ1-6; D perhaps matches TRBD1 (6 bases). In germline, CDR1 is SEHNR, CDR2 FQNEAQ (reference sequence). V dropped 2 bases and J dropped 7 bases, with 15 bases sitting between them. CDR3 length: 16 amino acids. The CDR3 region is CASSLTGGLRNSPLHF. The CDR3 region has the DNA TGTGCCAGCAGCTTAACTGGGGGCCTCCGAAATTCACCCCTCCACTTT.

The chain is built from TRBV19 and TRBJ2-3; D is possibly TRBD2 (7 bases). The CDR3 is 15 residues long. Germline-derived CDR1 and CDR2 are LNHDA and SQIVND (reference sequence). V was pared by 7 bases and J by 6 bases, with 20 bases between. For the CDR3, the DNA is TGTGCCAGTACCGCGGGGGACACCCTCAGCGATACGCAGTATTTT. This gives the protein CASTAGDTLSDTQYF.

The CDR3 spells CASSEEGSGTDTQYF. DNA of the CDR3: TGCGCCAGCAGTGAAGAGGGTAGCGGCACAGATACGCAGTATTTT. The V and J genes are TRBV10-2 and TRBJ2-3, with a possible D match to TRBD2 (5 bases). V was trimmed by 3 bases and J by 1 base, leaving 11 bases between them. The CDR3 sequence is 15 residues long. CDR1 is WSHSY, CDR2 SAAADI, per germline.

The V gene is TRBV6-5, the J gene TRBJ2-3, with 7 bases fitting TRBD2. V lost 10 bases to trimming and J lost 2 bases; unmatched junction nucleotides: 6. Per germline, CDR1 MNHEY and CDR2 SVGAGI. CDR3 size: 13 residues. CDR3 bases: TGTGCCATCCGGGGACTAAACACAGATACGCAGTATTTT. Encoded protein: CAIRGLNTDTQYF.

CDR3 sequence: CSALGYNEQFF. The CDR3 DNA sequence: TGCAGTGCTCTGGGATACAATGAGCAGTTCTTC. The gene calls are TRBV20-1 and TRBJ2-1; D call uncertain. Germline V gives CDR1 DFQATT, CDR2 SNEGSKA (reference sequence). The CDR3 is 11 amino acids. Between the trimmed V and J ends, which lost 5 bases and 4 bases, there was a span of 6 bases.

This clone was counted a few times. Other DNA variants within this sample encode the same CDR3. V is TRBV5-1 and J is TRBJ2-7; D is possibly TRBD1 (5 bases). This CDR3 is built from 14 residues. The V gene's germline CDR1 is SGHRS and CDR2 YFSETQ. V was clipped by 0 bases and J by 1 base, with 8 bases between them. DNA for the CDR3: TGCGCCAGCAGCTTGGGACAGTCTTCCTACGAGCAGTACTTC. Its translation is CASSLGQSSYEQYF.

The genes are TRBV14 and TRBJ1-6, with 11 bases fitting TRBD1. The CDR3 length is 18 residues. J was trimmed by 6 bases and V by 4 bases; bases with no gene match: 11. Looked up from germline, CDR1 is SGHDN and CDR2 is FVKESK. CDR3 sequence (DNA): TGTGCCAGCAGCCGTGGACAGGGGGCCAGGAGACTTAATTCACCCCTCCACTTT. Translated, it gives CASSRGQGARRLNSPLHF. The full variable domain, completed using reference TRBV14 and TRBJ1-6, is EAGVTQFPSHSVIEKGQTVTLRCDPISGHDNLYWYRRVMGKEIKFLLHFVKESKQDESGMPNNRFLAERTGGTYSTLKVQPAELEDSGVYFCASSRGQGARRLNSPLHFGNGTRLTVT.

V and J are TRBV19 and TRBJ1-6, with D hard to call. CDR1 LNHDA and CDR2 SQIVND come from the germline V gene (reference sequence). The CDR3 loop spans 14 amino acids. The V gene lost 9 bases and the J gene lost 6 bases, with 15 bases spanning the gap. The CDR3 nucleotides read TGTGCCAGCACAAAACAGCAATCTAATTCACCCCTCCACTTT. Its translation: CASTKQQSNSPLHF.

The CDR3 DNA follows: TGTGCCAGCAGCTTAGGGGGGGACAGGGAGAACACTGAAGCTTTCTTT. This sequence encodes CASSLGGDRENTEAFF. The chain joins TRBV11-3 to TRBJ1-1; 9 positions match TRBD1. The V gene's germline CDR1 is SGHNT and CDR2 YENEEA. J gave up 1 base and V 1 base, and 4 bases lay outside the gene matches. The CDR3 has 16 amino acids. The variable domain in full, with the rest retrieved from reference TRBV11-3 and TRBJ1-1, is EAGVVQSPRYKIIEKKQPVAFWCNPISGHNTLYWYLQNLGQGPELLIRYENEEAVDDSQLPKDRFSAERLKGVDSTLKIQPAELGDSAVYLCASSLGGDRENTEAFFGQGTRLTVV.

This clone came up once. This chain joins TRBV10-3 and TRBJ1-2; 7 bases fit TRBD1. Germline CDR1 and CDR2: ENHRY and SYGVKD. V trimming: 5 bases; J trimming: 3 bases; junction bases outside the gene matches: 9. The CDR3 covers 15 residues. CDR3 DNA: TGTGCCATCAGTCCCACAGGGGATTCTTACTATGGCTACACCTTC. Translation: CAISPTGDSYYGYTF.

V and J are TRBV5-1 and TRBJ2-4; TRBD2 agrees at 12 bases. CDR3 size: 17 residues. The V gene end was trimmed by 1 base and the J gene end by 0 bases; junction bases not matched to a gene: 2. Germline loops: CDR1 SGHRS, CDR2 YFSETQ. The CDR3 coding sequence is TGCGCCAGCAGCTTGCGACTAGCGGGGGTAGCCAAAAACATTCAGTACTTC. Translating gives CASSLRLAGVAKNIQYF.

The chain has TRBV25-1 and TRBJ1-1, with a tentative D call TRBD1 (6 bases). V lost 8 bases and J lost 1, with 14 bases in between. Germline V lookup: CDR1 MGHDK, CDR2 SYGVNS. There are 14 residues in the CDR3. CDR3 DNA: TGTGCCAGCCAAGAGGGGGGGTGGAACACTGAAGCTTTCTTT. Its translation is CASQEGGWNTEAFF.

This clone has a handful of counts. The genes are TRBV4-3 and TRBJ1-1; possibly TRBD1 for D (6 bases). This CDR3 spans 17 amino acids. V dropped 1 base and J dropped 0 bases, with 15 bases sitting between them. CDR1 and CDR2 (germline): LGHNA, YSLEER. In DNA form, the CDR3 reads TGCGCCAGCAGCCAAGGGCAGGGGAGTTGGATGAACACTGAAGCTTTCTTT. Amino acids: CASSQGQGSWMNTEAFF.

V usage is TRBV5-1 and J usage is TRBJ2-7, with a possible D match to TRBD1 (6 bases). This CDR3 is built from 14 residues. Between the trimmed V and J ends, which lost 1 base and 5 bases, there was a span of 13 bases. Germline V gene data show CDR1 as SGHRS and CDR2 as YFSETQ. CDR3 bases: TGCGCCAGCAGCTTGTACAGGGACGGGAACGAGCAGTACTTC. Encoded protein: CASSLYRDGNEQYF.

The chain carries TRBV6-5 and TRBJ2-3; the D gene is possibly TRBD2 (6 bases). Trimming stripped 8 bases from V and 1 base from J, with 13 bases between. The germline V gene has CDR1 MNHEY and CDR2 SVGAGI. CDR3 size: 14 residues. As DNA, the CDR3 is TGTGCCAGCTCCAGACTAGAAGGCACAGATACGCAGTATTTT. Its translation is CASSRLEGTDTQYF.

This chain links TRBV20-1 with TRBJ2-1; no reliable D call. The germline gives CDR1 DFQATT, CDR2 SNEGSKA (reference sequence). This CDR3 contains 11 residues. Trimming removed 2 bases from V and 1 base from J, with 0 bases in between. The DNA for the CDR3 is TGCAGTGCTAGATCCTACAATGAGCAGTTCTTC. Protein sequence: CSARSYNEQFF.

The J gene is TRBJ1-5, the V gene TRBV7-9, with a weak D call TRBD1 (5 bases). The CDR3 length is 12 residues. The V gene's germline CDR1 is SEHNR and CDR2 FQNEAQ (reference sequence). The V and J ends lost 5 bases and 11 bases respectively, with 13 bases between them. CDR3 in DNA: TGTGCCAGCAGCCCGTCAGGGTTTACCCAGCATTTT. Translated: CASSPSGFTQHF.

This clone was seen a handful of times. This rearrangement joins TRBV6-5 to TRBJ2-1; D ambiguous. The germline gives CDR1 MNHEY, CDR2 SVGAGI. Trimming shortened V by 6 bases and J by 0 bases, and 12 bases separated the two germline ends. There are 15 residues in the CDR3. CDR3 loop: CASSSDRSSYNEQFF. The CDR3 bases are TGTGCCAGCAGCTCCGACCGTAGCTCCTACAATGAGCAGTTCTTC.

The rearrangement joins TRBV19 to TRBJ2-5; 9 positions agree with TRBD1. The J segment lost 4 bases and the V segment lost 5 bases, leaving 2 bases of the junction unmatched. Germline V gene data show CDR1 as LNHDA and CDR2 as SQIVND (reference sequence). The CDR3 is made up of 13 amino acids. The CDR3 DNA reads as TGTGCCAGTAGTTTACAGGGGGCAGAGACCCAGTACTTC. Its protein product is CASSLQGAETQYF.

The chain carries TRBV5-6 and TRBJ1-3; D unresolved. The CDR3 is 13 amino acids. V was shortened by 4 bases and J by 3 bases, with 8 bases between the two germline ends. Germline lookup yields CDR1 SGHDT and CDR2 YYEEEE. This chain's CDR3 is CASSPLFGNTIYF. DNA of the CDR3: TGTGCCAGCAGCCCCCTCTTTGGAAACACCATATATTTT.

This clone was detected once. This chain links TRBV5-1 with TRBJ2-3; D unclear. Trimming cost V 1 base and J 6 bases, with 6 bases left between them. Looked up from germline, CDR1 is SGHRS and CDR2 is YFSETQ. The CDR3 is made up of 12 amino acids. CDR3 in DNA: TGCGCCAGCAGCTTGAGGTACGATACGCAGTATTTT. Encoded protein: CASSLRYDTQYF.

The chain has TRBV7-9 and TRBJ1-2, with D maybe TRBD1 (6 bases). This CDR3 is built from 15 residues. CDR1 and CDR2 from the germline V gene are SEHNR and FQNEAQ (reference sequence). The V and J ends lost 5 bases and 0 bases respectively, with 13 bases between them. The CDR3 region is CASSVTGSTNYGYTF. The CDR3 nucleotides read TGTGCCAGCAGCGTAACAGGGTCTACTAACTATGGCTACACCTTC.

The chain is built from TRBV19 and TRBJ2-7; D is possibly TRBD2 (5 bases). V dropped 5 bases and J dropped 6 bases, with 14 bases sitting between them. This CDR3 comprises 13 residues. Looked up from germline, CDR1 is LNHDA and CDR2 is SQIVND (reference sequence). The DNA of the CDR3 is TGTGCCAGTAGTTACGGGGTACCCCGCGAGCAGTACTTC. It yields the protein CASSYGVPREQYF.

The chain joins TRBV19 to TRBJ1-5; 8 bases map to TRBD1. V shed 6 bases and J 2 bases; nucleotides not matched to a gene: 12. The CDR3 contains 17 residues. Per germline, CDR1 LNHDA and CDR2 SQIVND (reference sequence). The CDR3 bases are TGTGCCAGTAGGCGAGAAGAACAGGGGGTGCGCAATCAGCCCCAGCATTTT. It is translated as CASRREEQGVRNQPQHF.

The genes are TRBV25-1 and TRBJ1-2; the D is unclear. Germline V lookup: CDR1 MGHDK, CDR2 SYGVNS. The CDR3 loop spans 15 amino acids. V was cut by 0 bases and J by 8 bases, with 16 bases left in between. The CDR3 loop is CASSEYESLMAGYTF. The CDR3 nucleotides read TGTGCCAGCAGTGAATATGAAAGCTTGATGGCCGGCTACACCTTC.

V usage is TRBV28 and J usage is TRBJ1-5; D uncertain. The CDR3 contains 15 residues. The V and J ends lost 1 base and 7 bases respectively, with 14 bases between them. Per the germline V gene, CDR1 is MDHEN and CDR2 is SYDVKM. The CDR3 reads CASSLSSGTGQPQHF. As DNA, the CDR3 is TGTGCCAGCAGTTTATCGTCAGGTACGGGGCAGCCCCAGCATTTT. Combining the CDR3 with reference TRBV28 and TRBJ1-5 gives the whole variable domain DVKVTQSSRYLVKRTGEKVFLECVQDMDHENMFWYRQDPGLGLRLIYFSYDVKMKEKGDIPEGYSVSREKKERFSLILESASTNQTSMYLCASSLSSGTGQPQHFGDGTRLSIL.

The chain combines TRBV25-1 with TRBJ1-1, with TRBD1 matching over 8 bases. The germline CDR1 and CDR2 sequences are MGHDK and SYGVNS. The CDR3 consists of 15 residues. V gave up 2 bases and J gave up 4 bases; unmatched junction bases: 6. The CDR3 protein is CASSEAGTGGTEAFF. The CDR3 DNA reads TGTGCCAGCAGTGAAGCCGGGACAGGCGGCACTGAAGCTTTCTTT.

V is TRBV5-4 and J is TRBJ2-7; TRBD1 matches at 11 bases. The length of the CDR3 is 14 residues. From germline, CDR1 is SGHNT and CDR2 YYREEE (reference sequence). V lost 4 bases and J lost 4; bases outside the gene matches: 4. CDR3: CASSTGQGAYEQYF. The CDR3 DNA follows: TGTGCCAGCAGCACAGGACAGGGGGCATACGAGCAGTACTTC.